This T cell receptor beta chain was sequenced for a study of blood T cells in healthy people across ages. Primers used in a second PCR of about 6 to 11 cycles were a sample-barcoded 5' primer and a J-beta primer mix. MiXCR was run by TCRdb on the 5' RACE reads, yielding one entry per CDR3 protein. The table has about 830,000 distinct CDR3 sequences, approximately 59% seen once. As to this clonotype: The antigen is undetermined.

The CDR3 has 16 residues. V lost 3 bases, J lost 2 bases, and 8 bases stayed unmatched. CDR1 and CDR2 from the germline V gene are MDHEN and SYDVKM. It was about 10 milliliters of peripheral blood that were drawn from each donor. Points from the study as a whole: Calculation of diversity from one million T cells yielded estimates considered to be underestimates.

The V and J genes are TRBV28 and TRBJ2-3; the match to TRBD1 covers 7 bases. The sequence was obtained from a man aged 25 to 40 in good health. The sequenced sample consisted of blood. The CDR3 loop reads CASSLLKGQHTDTQYF. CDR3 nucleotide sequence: TGTGCCAGCAGTTTGTTGAAGGGACAGCACACAGATACGCAGTATTTT.